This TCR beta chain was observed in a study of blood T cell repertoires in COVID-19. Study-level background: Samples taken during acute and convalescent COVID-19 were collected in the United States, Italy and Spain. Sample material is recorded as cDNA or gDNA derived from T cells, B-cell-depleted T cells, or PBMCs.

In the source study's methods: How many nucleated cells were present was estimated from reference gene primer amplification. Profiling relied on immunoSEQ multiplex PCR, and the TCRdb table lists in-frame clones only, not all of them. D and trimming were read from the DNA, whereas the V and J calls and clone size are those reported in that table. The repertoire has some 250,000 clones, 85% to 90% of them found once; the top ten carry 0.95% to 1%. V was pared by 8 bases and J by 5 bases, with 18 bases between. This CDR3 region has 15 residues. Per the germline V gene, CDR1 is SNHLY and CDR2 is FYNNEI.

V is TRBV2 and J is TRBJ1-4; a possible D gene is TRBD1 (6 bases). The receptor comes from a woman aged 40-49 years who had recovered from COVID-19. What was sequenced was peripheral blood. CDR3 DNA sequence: TGTGCCAGCGCCAAAAGGACAGTCGAAAATGAAAAACTGTTTTTT. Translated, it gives CASAKRTVENEKLFF.